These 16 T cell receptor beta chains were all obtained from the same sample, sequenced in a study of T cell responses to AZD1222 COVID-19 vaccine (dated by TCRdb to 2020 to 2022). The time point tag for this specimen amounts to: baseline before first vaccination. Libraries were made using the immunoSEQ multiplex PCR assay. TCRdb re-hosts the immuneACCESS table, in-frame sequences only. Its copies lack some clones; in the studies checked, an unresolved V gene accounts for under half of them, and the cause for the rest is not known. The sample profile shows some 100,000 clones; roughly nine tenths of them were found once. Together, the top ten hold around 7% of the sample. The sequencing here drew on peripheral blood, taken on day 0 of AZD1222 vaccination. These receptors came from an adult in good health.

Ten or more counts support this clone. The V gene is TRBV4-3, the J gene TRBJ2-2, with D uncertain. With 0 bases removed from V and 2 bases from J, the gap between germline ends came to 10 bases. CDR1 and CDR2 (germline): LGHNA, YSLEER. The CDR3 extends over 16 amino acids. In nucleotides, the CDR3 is TGCGCCAGCAGCCAAGATATGAGGAGAAACACCGGGGAGCTGTTTTTT. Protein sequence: CASSQDMRRNTGELFF.

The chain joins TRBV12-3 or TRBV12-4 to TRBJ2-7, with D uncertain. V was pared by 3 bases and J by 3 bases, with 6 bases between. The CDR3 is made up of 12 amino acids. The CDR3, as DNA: TGTGCCAGCAGTTTCGGGTTCTACGAGCAGTACTTC. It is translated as CASSFGFYEQYF.

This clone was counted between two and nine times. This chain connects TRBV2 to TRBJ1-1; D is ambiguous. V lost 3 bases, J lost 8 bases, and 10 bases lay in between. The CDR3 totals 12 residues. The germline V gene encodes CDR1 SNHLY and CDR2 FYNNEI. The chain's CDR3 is CASSELILEAFF. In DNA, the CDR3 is TGTGCCAGCAGTGAGCTGATTCTGGAAGCTTTCTTT.

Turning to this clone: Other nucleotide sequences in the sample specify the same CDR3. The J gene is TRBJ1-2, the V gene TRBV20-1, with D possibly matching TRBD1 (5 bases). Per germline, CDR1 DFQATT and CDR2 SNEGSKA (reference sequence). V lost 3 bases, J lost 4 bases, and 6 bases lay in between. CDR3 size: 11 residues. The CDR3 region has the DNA TGCAGTGCTAGGGACATCTATGGCTACACCTTC. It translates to CSARDIYGYTF.

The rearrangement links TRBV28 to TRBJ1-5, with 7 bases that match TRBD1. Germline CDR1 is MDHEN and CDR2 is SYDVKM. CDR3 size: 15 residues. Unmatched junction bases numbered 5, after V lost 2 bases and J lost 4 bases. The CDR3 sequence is CASSLGGGTNQPQHF. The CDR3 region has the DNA TGTGCCAGCAGTTTAGGAGGGGGCACTAATCAGCCCCAGCATTTT.

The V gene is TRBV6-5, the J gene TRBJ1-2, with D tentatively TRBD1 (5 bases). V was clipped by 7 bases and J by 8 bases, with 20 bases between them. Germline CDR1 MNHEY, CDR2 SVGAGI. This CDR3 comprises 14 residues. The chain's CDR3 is CASKLLGRGAGYTF. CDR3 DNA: TGTGCCAGCAAGCTCCTTGGAAGGGGCGCCGGCTACACCTTC.

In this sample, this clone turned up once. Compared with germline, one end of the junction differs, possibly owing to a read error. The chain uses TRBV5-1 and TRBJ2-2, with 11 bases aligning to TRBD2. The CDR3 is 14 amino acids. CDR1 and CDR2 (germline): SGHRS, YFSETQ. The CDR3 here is CASSLGTSGTGEFF. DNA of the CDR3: TGCGCCAGCAGTTTGGGGACTAGCGGAACCGGGGAGTTTTTT. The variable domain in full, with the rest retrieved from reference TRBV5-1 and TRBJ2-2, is KAGVTQTPRYLIKTRGQQVTLSCSPISGHRSVSWYQQTPGQGLQFLFEYFSETQRNKGNFPGRFSGRQFSNSRSEMNVSTLELGDSALYLCASSLGTSGTGEFFGEGSRLTVL.

The CDR3: CASGRGDYYEQYF. CDR3 in DNA: TGTGCCAGCGGCAGGGGGGATTACTACGAGCAGTACTTC. The gene calls are TRBV18 and TRBJ2-7, with D perhaps TRBD1 (7 bases). The CDR3 covers 13 residues. The V gene lost 8 bases and the J gene lost 3 bases, with 14 bases spanning the gap. Germline V gene sequence: CDR1 KGHSH, CDR2 LQKENI.

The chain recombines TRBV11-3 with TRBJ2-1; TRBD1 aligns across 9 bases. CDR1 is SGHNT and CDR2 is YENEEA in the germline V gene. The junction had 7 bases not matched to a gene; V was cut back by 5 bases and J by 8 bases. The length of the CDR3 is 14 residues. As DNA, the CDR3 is TGTGCCAGCAGCCCCGGGACAGGGAGGCATGAGCAGTTCTTC. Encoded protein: CASSPGTGRHEQFF.

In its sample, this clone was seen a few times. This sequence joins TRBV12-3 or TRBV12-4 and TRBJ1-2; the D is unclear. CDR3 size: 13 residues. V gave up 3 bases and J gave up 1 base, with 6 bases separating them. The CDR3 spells CASSFTVNYGYTF. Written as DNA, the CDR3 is TGTGCCAGCAGTTTTACAGTTAACTATGGCTACACCTTC.

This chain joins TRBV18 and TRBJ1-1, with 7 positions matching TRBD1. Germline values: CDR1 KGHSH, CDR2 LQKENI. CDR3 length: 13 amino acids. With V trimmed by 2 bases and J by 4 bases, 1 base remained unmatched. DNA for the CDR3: TGTGCCAGCTCACCAACAGGGGTCACTGAAGCTTTCTTT. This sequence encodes CASSPTGVTEAFF.

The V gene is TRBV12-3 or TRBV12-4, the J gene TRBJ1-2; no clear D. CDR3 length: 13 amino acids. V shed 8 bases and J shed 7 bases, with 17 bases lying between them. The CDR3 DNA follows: TGTGCCAGCGCCACCTTCGGCACGGCTGGCTACACCTTC. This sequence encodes CASATFGTAGYTF.

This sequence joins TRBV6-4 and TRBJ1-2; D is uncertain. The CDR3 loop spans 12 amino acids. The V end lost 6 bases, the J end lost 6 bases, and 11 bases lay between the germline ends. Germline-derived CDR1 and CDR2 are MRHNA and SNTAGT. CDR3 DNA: TGTGCCAGCAGGCCCTCCGGGGATGGCTACACCTTC. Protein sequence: CASRPSGDGYTF.

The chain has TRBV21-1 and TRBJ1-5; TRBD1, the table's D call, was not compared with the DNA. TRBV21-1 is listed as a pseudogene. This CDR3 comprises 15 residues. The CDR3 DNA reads TGTGCCAGCAGACCGCCGGAAAAGGGGAATCAGCCCCAGCATTTT. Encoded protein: CASRPPEKGNQPQHF.

Written as DNA, the CDR3 is TGTGCCAGCAGTGACGCTGGGACAGGGACTTCCTACGAGCAGTACTTC. Its protein is CASSDAGTGTSYEQYF. The rearrangement joins TRBV6-1 to TRBJ2-7, with TRBD1 identical over 9 bases. V shed 3 bases, J shed 1 base, and the junction held 7 bases outside the gene matches. Germline values: CDR1 MNHNS, CDR2 SASEGT. The CDR3 totals 16 residues.

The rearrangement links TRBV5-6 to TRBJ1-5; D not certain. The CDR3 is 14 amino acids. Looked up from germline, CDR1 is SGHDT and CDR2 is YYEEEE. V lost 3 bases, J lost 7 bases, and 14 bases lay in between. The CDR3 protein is CASSSSVFPQPQHF. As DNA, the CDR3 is TGTGCCAGCAGCTCCTCAGTATTCCCCCAGCCCCAGCATTTT.